The clone carrying this TCR beta chain was seen only once. The data stem from a study of blood T cell repertoires in COVID-19. Authors' processing steps: From reference gene primer amplification, estimates of nucleated cell counts were derived. Using immunoSEQ multiplex PCR, the repertoire was profiled, and TCRdb retains in-frame clones only, with some absent. The V and J calls and clone size are taken from that table; D and trimming were inferred from the DNA. The sample carries 75,000 to 95,000 clones, 60% to 85% recorded once. The sequencing sample was made of peripheral blood. This receptor was obtained from a woman of 80 years or more with active or convalescent COVID-19.

Written as DNA, the CDR3 is TGTGCCAGCAGTGGAACAGGGTTCGGCTACACCTTC. Encoded protein: CASSGTGFGYTF. The chain couples TRBV2 to TRBJ1-2; weak D call: TRBD1 (6 bases). The CDR3 spans 12 residues. With 4 bases removed from V and 8 bases from J, the gap between germline ends came to 11 bases. In germline, CDR1 is SNHLY, CDR2 FYNNEI.